The next 10 T cell receptor beta chains were all read from a single sample in a study of blood T cell repertoires in COVID-19. Assay used: immunoSEQ multiplex PCR; TCRdb lists only in-frame clones, some missing. This sample carries hundreds of thousands of clones, 75% to 90% of them seen once, and the ten largest clones take 1.5% to 2%. The source material was PBMCs or T cells enriched from blood (not recorded which). The receptors here all came from a woman aged 25 to 45 who had been exposed to COVID-19.

The chain combines TRBV27 with TRBJ1-2; 7 nucleotides agree with TRBD1. V lost 5 bases to trimming and J lost 5 bases; unmatched junction nucleotides: 11. There are 15 residues in the CDR3. In germline, CDR1 is MNHEY, CDR2 SMNVEV (reference sequence). CDR3 sequence reads: CASSPTGPGLYGYTF. The CDR3 bases are TGTGCCAGCAGTCCGACAGGGCCTGGCCTATATGGCTACACCTTC.

This clone occurred once. The rearrangement joins TRBV4-3 to TRBJ1-6; D unclear. This CDR3 comprises 13 residues. V lost 4 bases, J lost 9 bases, and 10 bases lay in between. Germline V gene data show CDR1 as LGHNA and CDR2 as YSLEER. The CDR3 DNA sequence: TGCGCCAGCAGCCCAACCGCGGCTTCACCCCTCCACTTT. It encodes CASSPTAASPLHF.

Here the CDR3 DNA reads TGTGCCAGCAGCTTCCGGGACAGTTACAATGAGCAGTTCTTC. As protein: CASSFRDSYNEQFF. This chain connects TRBV7-8 to TRBJ2-1; 7 nucleotides match TRBD1. With 3 bases clipped from V and 4 bases from J, the junction kept 3 bases outside the gene matches. CDR1 and CDR2 (germline): SGHVS, FQNEAQ. The length of the CDR3 is 14 residues.

This chain uses TRBV2 with TRBJ1-1, with TRBD1 matching 7 bases. The trim removed 2 bases at V and 5 bases at J, leaving 5 bases unmatched. CDR1 and CDR2 (germline): SNHLY, FYNNEI. This CDR3 contains 14 residues. CDR3 nucleotide sequence: TGTGCCAGCAGTGAATACAGGACAGGTACTGAAGCTTTCTTT. Its protein is CASSEYRTGTEAFF.

The chain links TRBV12-2 to TRBJ1-1; the D call TRBD1 from the table was never checked on the DNA. TRBV12-2 is a pseudogene segment. The CDR3 contains 16 residues. CDR3 residues: CASRLGLGQLNTEAFF. CDR3 nucleotides: TGTGCAAGTCGCTTAGGGCTGGGACAGTTGAACACTGAAGCTTTCTTT.

The chain joins TRBV6-5 to TRBJ2-7; 10 nucleotides agree with TRBD1. In germline, CDR1 is MNHEY, CDR2 SVGAGI. The CDR3 totals 13 residues. After removal of 8 bases from V and 9 bases from J, the junction contained 10 bases not matched to a gene. CDR3 nucleotides: TGTGCCAGCCGTACTGGGACAGGGGAAGGGCAGTACTTC. Translating gives CASRTGTGEGQYF.

This clone was found a few times. The rearrangement links TRBV2 to TRBJ2-1; tentatively, D is TRBD1 (6 bases). Between the trimmed V and J ends, which lost 7 bases and 9 bases, there was a span of 19 bases. This CDR3 comprises 14 residues. Germline CDR1 and CDR2: SNHLY and FYNNEI. The CDR3 protein is CASISIGQNFEQFF. In nucleotides, the CDR3 is TGTGCCAGCATTAGCATCGGACAGAACTTTGAGCAGTTCTTC.

This clone was seen only once. V usage is TRBV30 and J usage is TRBJ1-3; 10 positions match TRBD1. The CDR3 sequence is 13 residues long. Germline CDR1 GTSNPN, CDR2 SVGIG (reference sequence). The V segment lost 5 bases and the J segment 7 bases; nucleotides outside the gene matches: 5. Written as DNA, the CDR3 is TGTGCCTGGGGGCCGGGACAGGGGAACACCATATATTTT. Its translation: CAWGPGQGNTIYF.

The chain links TRBV4-2 to TRBJ2-7; 8 bases agree with TRBD1. The trim removed 1 base at V and 3 bases at J, leaving 5 bases unmatched. The germline V gene encodes CDR1 LGHNA and CDR2 YNFKEQ. The length of the CDR3 is 15 residues. The CDR3 spells CASSQVTGALYEQYF. CDR3 in DNA: TGTGCCAGCAGCCAAGTGACAGGGGCACTCTACGAGCAGTACTTC.

V is TRBV5-1 and J is TRBJ2-7; 10 nucleotides align to TRBD1. Germline lookup yields CDR1 SGHRS and CDR2 YFSETQ. CDR3 length equals 13 residues. The V and J ends lost 4 bases and 4 bases, in that order; junction bases with no gene match: 2. CDR3 residues: CASSMDRGYEQYF. CDR3 coding DNA: TGCGCCAGCAGCATGGACAGGGGGTACGAGCAGTACTTC.